A single sample is the source of the 18 T cell receptor beta chains below, sequenced in a study of blood T cell repertoires in COVID-19. Measured with immunoSEQ multiplex PCR; TCRdb has only the in-frame clones, and not every one. The sample gives around 280,000 clones, approximately 83% of which show up once; around 2.1% is in the top ten. Sequencing used peripheral blood. Receptors were obtained from a woman aged 25 to 39 who had recovered from COVID-19.

The V call is TRBV18, the J call TRBJ2-7; D is perhaps TRBD2 (5 bases). The V gene lost 1 base and the J gene lost 5 bases, with 12 bases spanning the gap. Germline CDR1 reads KGHSH; CDR2 reads LQKENI. This CDR3 is built from 14 residues. The CDR3 reads CASSPHSVGDEQYF. CDR3 DNA: TGTGCCAGCTCACCACATTCTGTGGGAGACGAGCAGTACTTC.

The chain has TRBV25-1 and TRBJ2-5, with D tentatively TRBD1 (5 bases). The CDR3 totals 13 residues. CDR1 and CDR2 (germline): MGHDK, SYGVNS. V was trimmed by 8 bases and J by 4 bases, leaving 14 bases between them. CDR3 bases: TGTGCCAGCCTTCGGCCTGGGGCAGAGACCCAGTACTTC. Its protein is CASLRPGAETQYF.

This sequence joins TRBV7-8 and TRBJ1-2, with TRBD1 as a possible D gene (5 bases). Trimming removed 5 bases from V and 2 bases from J, with 9 bases in between. CDR1 and CDR2 (germline): SGHVS, FQNEAQ. The CDR3 totals 13 residues. The CDR3 is CASSETENYGYTF. DNA for the CDR3: TGTGCCAGCAGCGAGACAGAGAACTATGGCTACACCTTC.

The rearrangement uses TRBV19 and TRBJ1-1; 7 bases are a match to TRBD1. Germline lookup yields CDR1 LNHDA and CDR2 SQIVND (reference sequence). V gave up 5 bases and J gave up 0 bases; unmatched junction bases: 15. The CDR3 covers 18 residues. For the CDR3, the DNA is TGTGCCAGTAGTGCCTACCGAGTGACAGGGTTAATGAACACTGAAGCTTTCTTT. Translation: CASSAYRVTGLMNTEAFF.

This clone showed up just once. V is TRBV5-4 and J is TRBJ1-3, with D possibly being TRBD1 (5 bases). In germline, CDR1 is SGHNT, CDR2 YYREEE (reference sequence). The CDR3 covers 18 residues. V was clipped by 4 bases and J by 0 bases, with 20 bases between them. CDR3: CASSQPTEPRYSGNTIYF. As DNA, the CDR3 is TGTGCCAGCAGCCAACCGACAGAGCCAAGATACTCTGGAAACACCATATATTTT.

The chain carries TRBV30 and TRBJ2-5; the match to TRBD2 covers 13 bases. The V gene's germline CDR1 is GTSNPN and CDR2 SVGIG (reference sequence). Trimming at V came to 4 bases and at J to 4 bases, leaving 6 bases not matched to a gene. This CDR3 comprises 15 residues. CDR3 loop: CAWTTSGGAVETQYF. DNA of the CDR3: TGTGCCTGGACAACTAGCGGGGGGGCCGTAGAGACCCAGTACTTC. Supplemented by reference TRBV30 and TRBJ2-5, the full variable domain reads SQTIHQWPATLVQPVGSPLSLECTVEGTSNPNLYWYRQAAGRGLQLLFYSVGIGQISSEVPQNLSASRPQDRQFILSSKKLLLSDSGFYLCAWTTSGGAVETQYFGPGTRLLVL.

The chain couples TRBV2 to TRBJ1-6; a weak D match, TRBD1 (5 bases). CDR3 length equals 17 residues. Germline V CDR1 and CDR2: SNHLY, FYNNEI. Trimming took 4 bases from V and 4 from J, leaving 17 bases between them. The CDR3 DNA sequence: TGTGCCAGCAGTGCCGGAGGGACGGTCACATATAATTCACCCCTCCACTTT. Translating it yields CASSAGGTVTYNSPLHF.

CDR3 in amino acids: CASSLGYPYEQYF. DNA of the CDR3: TGTGCCAGCAGCCTCGGGTACCCCTACGAGCAGTACTTC. The rearrangement uses TRBV7-2 and TRBJ2-7; D is ambiguous. CDR3 length equals 13 residues. Trimming removed 5 bases at V and 2 bases at J, with 10 bases between. Looked up from germline, CDR1 is SGHTA and CDR2 is FQGNSA.

The V and J genes are TRBV6-5 and TRBJ2-1; 7 bases are a match to TRBD1. The CDR3 totals 14 residues. The V and J ends lost 7 bases and 15 bases, in that order; junction bases with no gene match: 18. Germline CDR1 is MNHEY and CDR2 is SVGAGI. The CDR3 nucleotides are TGTGCCAGCAACAACGGACAGGCTTACTCCACCTTGTTCTTC. It encodes CASNNGQAYSTLFF.

In regard to this clone: This specimen includes other DNA sequences encoding the same CDR3. The chain is built from TRBV12-3 or TRBV12-4 and TRBJ2-7, with TRBD2 matching 7 bases. The CDR3 is 11 amino acids. The V segment lost 6 bases and the J segment 7 bases; nucleotides outside the gene matches: 3. CDR3 amino acids: CASSPGGEQYF. For the CDR3, the DNA is TGTGCCAGCAGCCCCGGGGGGGAGCAGTACTTC.

In its sample, this clone was seen once. The chain combines TRBV9 with TRBJ1-6; maybe TRBD1 (5 bases). V was pared by 4 bases and J by 12 bases, with 11 bases between. The CDR3 is 12 amino acids. The germline CDR1 and CDR2 sequences are SGDLS and YYNGEE. For the CDR3, the DNA is TGTGCCAGCAGCTATCCCGGGGGACCCCTCCACTTT. Its translation: CASSYPGGPLHF.

The chain links TRBV6-5 to TRBJ2-5; possible D gene TRBD2, 5 bases. CDR1 is MNHEY, CDR2 SVGAGI, per germline. V dropped 5 bases and J dropped 4 bases, with 17 bases sitting between them. The length of the CDR3 is 15 residues. The CDR3 nucleotides are TGTGCCAGCAGTATCGAGGCCGAGGGCCGAGAGACCCAGTACTTC. Residues: CASSIEAEGRETQYF.

The chain links TRBV6-1 to TRBJ1-1; D ambiguous. Germline lookup yields CDR1 MNHNS and CDR2 SASEGT. The CDR3 extends over 14 amino acids. V was pared by 2 bases and J by 0 bases, with 7 bases between. The CDR3 nucleotides read TGTGCCAGCAGTGAAAGAGAGATGAACACTGAAGCTTTCTTT. This codes for CASSEREMNTEAFF.

This chain uses TRBV5-5 with TRBJ2-4, with 14 bases matching TRBD2. The CDR3 extends over 16 amino acids. CDR1 SGHKS and CDR2 YYEKEE come from the germline V gene (reference sequence). Trimming removed 3 bases from V and 6 bases from J; junction bases left unmatched: 5. CDR3 region: CASSSQTSGGVNIQYF. The DNA for the CDR3 is TGTGCCAGCAGCTCCCAGACTAGCGGGGGGGTAAACATTCAGTACTTC. The whole variable domain, remainder taken from reference TRBV5-5 and TRBJ2-4, is DAGVTQSPTHLIKTRGQQVTLRCSPISGHKSVSWYQQVLGQGPQFIFQYYEKEERGRGNFPDRFSARQFPNYSSELNVNALLLGDSALYLCASSSQTSGGVNIQYFGAGTRLSVL.

The rearrangement links TRBV6-5 to TRBJ2-2, with TRBD1 matching over 8 bases. The V gene's germline CDR1 is MNHEY and CDR2 SVGAGI. The CDR3 totals 15 residues. J was trimmed by 1 base and V by 6 bases; bases with no gene match: 4. CDR3 loop: CASRRDRLNTGELFF. The CDR3 DNA is TGTGCCAGCAGGAGGGACAGGCTGAACACCGGGGAGCTGTTTTTT.

The V call is TRBV2, the J call TRBJ2-7, with a tentative D call TRBD1 (5 bases). V lost 3 bases and J lost 6, with 9 bases in between. This CDR3 has 12 residues. CDR1 is SNHLY and CDR2 is FYNNEI in the germline V gene. The CDR3: CASSESGIEQYF. In nucleotides, the CDR3 is TGTGCCAGCAGTGAGTCAGGGATCGAGCAGTACTTC.

The V call is TRBV19, the J call TRBJ1-5, with D hard to call. There are 13 residues in the CDR3. CDR1 is LNHDA and CDR2 is SQIVND in the germline V gene (reference sequence). With 5 bases removed from V and 11 bases from J, the gap between germline ends came to 16 bases. In DNA, the CDR3 is TGTGCCAGTAGTCCCGTCAACTGGGGAGCCCAGCATTTT. Encoded protein: CASSPVNWGAQHF.

The V and J genes are TRBV5-6 and TRBJ2-7; 8 bases match TRBD1. The CDR3 extends over 13 amino acids. The germline V gene encodes CDR1 SGHDT and CDR2 YYEEEE. V lost 4 bases, J lost 5 bases, and 5 bases stayed unmatched. Here the CDR3 DNA reads TGTGCCAGCAGCCCGACAGGGGTGGACGAGCAGTACTTC. Its translation: CASSPTGVDEQYF.